The clone carrying this TCR beta chain occurred a few times. Via MiXCR, TCRdb re-called the 5' RACE reads, giving one row per CDR3 protein. The sample records about 500,000 distinct CDR3 sequences, 17% being singletons. This sample was included in a study of T cells after yellow fever vaccination. The CDR3 has 15 residues. V shed 0 bases and J shed 3 bases, with 11 bases lying between them. Germline loops: CDR1 MNHEY, CDR2 SVGAGI. This sequence originates from a man between 18 and 35 years old who received the YFV17D yellow fever vaccine. The V and J genes are TRBV6-5 and TRBJ1-2; D remains unclear. Material: PBMCs, obtained less than 6 days after the first yellow fever vaccination. The DNA of the CDR3 is TGTGCCAGCAGTTACTCGGCCACTGCTGACTATGGCTACACCTTC. It specifies CASSYSATADYGYTF.